This TCR beta chain was recorded in a study of long-term antiretroviral therapy in people with HIV. Overall study findings and caveats: Sampling of blood ran from about 2003 to 2018, and older ART regimens were possibly in use.

Regarding this clone: The antigen is unknown.

Running of the v3.0 immunoSEQ assay took place at survey level. Profiled with immunoSEQ multiplex PCR; TCRdb holds only in-frame clones, not every one. This table holds 25,000 to 35,000 clones, 70% to 90% found once. Every one of the participants with HIV received treatment in the United States. The receptor comes from a woman younger than 45 with HIV. The source was unsorted PBMCs, collected 0.8 years after starting antiretroviral therapy.

The CDR3 coding sequence is TGTGCTAGTGGTTTGGTGAACGGGGGCAGGGCGAACACCGGGGAGCTGTTTTTT. This translates into CASGLVNGGRANTGELFF. The chain carries TRBV12-5 and TRBJ2-2; D possibly uses TRBD1 or TRBD2 (6 bases each). Per germline, CDR1 LGHNT and CDR2 FRNRAP. The CDR3 covers 18 residues. The ends were cut back, 0 bases at V and 0 bases at J, with 14 bases in the middle.